This TCR beta chain emerged from a study of blood T cells in healthy people across ages. Study-level results: Greater diversity and more naive CD4+ cells were seen in long-lived donors than in aged donors. Since the PBMCs were unsorted, naive and antigen-experienced cells could not be conclusively compared.

A J-beta primer mix and a sample-barcoded 5' primer were used in a second PCR of about 7 to 12 cycles. TCRdb re-called the 5' RACE reads through MiXCR, storing one row per CDR3 protein. Of roughly 680,000 distinct CDR3 sequences in the sample, about 51% are singletons; the top ten hold roughly 13%. A note on this clonotype: The antigen remains unidentified. Germline and junction disagree at one end, which may indicate a read error.

This sequence was found in a woman older than 75 in good health. The sample was blood.

The CDR3 sequence: CASSQRSWDTEAFF. CDR3 nucleotide sequence: TGTGCTAGCAGCCAGAGGTCCTGGGACACTGAAGCTTTCTTT. The rearrangement joins TRBV3-1 to TRBJ1-1; D ambiguous. The CDR3 spans 14 residues. CDR1 is LGHDT and CDR2 is YNNKEL in the germline V gene (reference sequence).